This T cell receptor (beta chain) was sequenced for a study of cytomegalovirus exposure and HLA in healthy donors. This clone was seen a single time. The CDR3 runs to 16 residues. Losses at the gene ends were 2 bases for V and 4 bases for J; bases not matched to a gene: 5. CDR1 is SGHDT, CDR2 YYEEEE, per germline. Primers included in the PCR were 60 Vbeta and 13 Jbeta primers. Profiling relied on immunoSEQ multiplex PCR, and the TCRdb table lists in-frame clones only, not all of them. Of over 95,000 clones in the sample, about 79% were seen once. This sequence was found in a human donor in good health. Material for sequencing was PBMCs. The genes are TRBV5-6 and TRBJ2-1; TRBD2 matches at 11 bases. Written as DNA, the CDR3 is TGTGCCAGCAGCTTAGCTGGGACTAGCGGATACAATGAGCAGTTCTTC. This translates into CASSLAGTSGYNEQFF.